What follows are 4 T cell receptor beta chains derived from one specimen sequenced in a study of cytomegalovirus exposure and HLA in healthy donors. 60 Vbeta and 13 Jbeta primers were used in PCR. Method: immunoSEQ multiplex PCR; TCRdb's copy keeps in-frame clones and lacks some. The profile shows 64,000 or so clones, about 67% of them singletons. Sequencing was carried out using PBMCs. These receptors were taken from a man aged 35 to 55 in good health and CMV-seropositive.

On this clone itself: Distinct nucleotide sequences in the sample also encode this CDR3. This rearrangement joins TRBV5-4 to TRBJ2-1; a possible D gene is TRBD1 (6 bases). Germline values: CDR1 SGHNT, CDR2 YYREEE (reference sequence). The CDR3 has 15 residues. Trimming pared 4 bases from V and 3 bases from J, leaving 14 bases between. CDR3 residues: CASSLAGQSYNEQFF. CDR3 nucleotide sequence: TGTGCCAGCAGCCTCGCCGGACAGAGCTACAATGAGCAGTTCTTC. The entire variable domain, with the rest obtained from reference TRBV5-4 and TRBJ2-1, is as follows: ETGVTQSPTHLIKTRGQQVTLRCSSQSGHNTVSWYQQALGQGPQFIFQYYREEENGRGNFPPRFSGLQFPNYSSELNVNALELDDSALYLCASSLAGQSYNEQFFGPGTRLTVL.

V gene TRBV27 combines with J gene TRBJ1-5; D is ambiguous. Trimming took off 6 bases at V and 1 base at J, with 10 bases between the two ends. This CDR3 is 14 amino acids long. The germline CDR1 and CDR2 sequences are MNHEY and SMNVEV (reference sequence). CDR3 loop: CASSSDTSNQPQHF. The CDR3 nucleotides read TGTGCCAGCAGCTCCGACACCAGCAATCAGCCCCAGCATTTT.

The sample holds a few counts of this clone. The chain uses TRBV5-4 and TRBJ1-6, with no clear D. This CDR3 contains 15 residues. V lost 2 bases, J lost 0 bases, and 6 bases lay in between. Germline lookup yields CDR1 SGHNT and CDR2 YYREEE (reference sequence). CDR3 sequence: CASSLADSYNSPLHF. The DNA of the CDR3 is TGTGCCAGCAGCTTAGCGGACTCCTATAATTCACCCCTCCACTTT.

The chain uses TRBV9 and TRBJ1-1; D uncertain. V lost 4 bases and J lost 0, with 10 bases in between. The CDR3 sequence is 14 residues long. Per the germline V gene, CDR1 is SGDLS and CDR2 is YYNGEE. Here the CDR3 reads CASSPGVMNTEAFF. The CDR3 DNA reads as TGTGCCAGCAGCCCGGGAGTCATGAACACTGAAGCTTTCTTT.